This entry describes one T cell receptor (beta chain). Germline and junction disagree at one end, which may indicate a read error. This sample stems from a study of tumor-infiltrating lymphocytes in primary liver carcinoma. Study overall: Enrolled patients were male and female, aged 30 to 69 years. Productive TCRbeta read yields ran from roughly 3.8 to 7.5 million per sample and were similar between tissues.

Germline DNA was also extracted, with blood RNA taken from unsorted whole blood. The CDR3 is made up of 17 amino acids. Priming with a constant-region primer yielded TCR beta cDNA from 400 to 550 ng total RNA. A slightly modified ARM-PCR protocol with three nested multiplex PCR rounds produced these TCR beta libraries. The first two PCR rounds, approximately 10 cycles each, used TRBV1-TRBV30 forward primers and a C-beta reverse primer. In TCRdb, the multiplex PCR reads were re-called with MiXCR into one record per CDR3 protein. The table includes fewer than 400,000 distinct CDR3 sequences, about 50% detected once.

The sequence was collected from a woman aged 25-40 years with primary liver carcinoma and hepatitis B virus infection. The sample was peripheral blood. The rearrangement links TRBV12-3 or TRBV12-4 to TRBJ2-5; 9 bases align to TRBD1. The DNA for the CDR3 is TGTGTCAGCAGCCTCACACGTACAGGGGGCTATAATGAGACCCAGTACTTC. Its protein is CVSSLTRTGGYNETQYF.